This T cell receptor beta chain is from a study of blood T cells in healthy people across ages. Whole-study results and caveats: Among long-lived donors, naive CD4+ cells were more numerous and diversity higher than in aged donors.

The CDR3 totals 13 residues. The germline V gene has CDR1 DFQATT and CDR2 SNEGSKA (reference sequence). V lost 1 base to trimming and J lost 4 bases, with 10 bases between them. As regards this clonotype: Its target is not known.

Alongside a J-beta primer mix, a sample-barcoded 5' primer served in a second PCR lasting roughly 6 to 12 cycles. TCRdb reprocessed the 5' RACE reads with MiXCR, giving one entry per CDR3 protein. Of 850,000 to 950,000 distinct CDR3 sequences listed, under 30% are singletons. Each donor supplied 8 to 10 milliliters of peripheral blood. This sequence originates from an elderly woman in good health. The chain employs TRBV20-1 and TRBJ1-2; D is perhaps TRBD1 (6 bases). The sequenced sample consisted of blood. The CDR3 loop reads CSARGDTIYGYTF. CDR3 nucleotides: TGCAGTGCTAGAGGGGACACTATCTATGGCTACACCTTC.